Described below is a single TCR beta chain sequence and its context. This record belongs to a study of control samples from healthy donors and cancer patients. Sequencing was performed with immunoSEQ multiplex PCR; in TCRdb, only in-frame clones are kept and a portion is missing. The sample lists under 150,000 clones, approximately 94% occurring once. This CDR3 is 16 amino acids long. V was clipped by 4 bases and J by 4 bases, with 19 bases between them. Germline-derived CDR1 and CDR2 are SEHNR and FQNEAQ (reference sequence). Sequenced sample: blood. The chain employs TRBV7-9 and TRBJ2-5, with a tentative D call TRBD2 (6 bases). This TCR was sampled from a man aged 25 to 40 in good health. CDR3 protein: CASSSRLRDLRETQYF. Here the CDR3 DNA reads TGTGCCAGCAGCTCTAGGTTACGGGACTTGAGAGAGACCCAGTACTTC.